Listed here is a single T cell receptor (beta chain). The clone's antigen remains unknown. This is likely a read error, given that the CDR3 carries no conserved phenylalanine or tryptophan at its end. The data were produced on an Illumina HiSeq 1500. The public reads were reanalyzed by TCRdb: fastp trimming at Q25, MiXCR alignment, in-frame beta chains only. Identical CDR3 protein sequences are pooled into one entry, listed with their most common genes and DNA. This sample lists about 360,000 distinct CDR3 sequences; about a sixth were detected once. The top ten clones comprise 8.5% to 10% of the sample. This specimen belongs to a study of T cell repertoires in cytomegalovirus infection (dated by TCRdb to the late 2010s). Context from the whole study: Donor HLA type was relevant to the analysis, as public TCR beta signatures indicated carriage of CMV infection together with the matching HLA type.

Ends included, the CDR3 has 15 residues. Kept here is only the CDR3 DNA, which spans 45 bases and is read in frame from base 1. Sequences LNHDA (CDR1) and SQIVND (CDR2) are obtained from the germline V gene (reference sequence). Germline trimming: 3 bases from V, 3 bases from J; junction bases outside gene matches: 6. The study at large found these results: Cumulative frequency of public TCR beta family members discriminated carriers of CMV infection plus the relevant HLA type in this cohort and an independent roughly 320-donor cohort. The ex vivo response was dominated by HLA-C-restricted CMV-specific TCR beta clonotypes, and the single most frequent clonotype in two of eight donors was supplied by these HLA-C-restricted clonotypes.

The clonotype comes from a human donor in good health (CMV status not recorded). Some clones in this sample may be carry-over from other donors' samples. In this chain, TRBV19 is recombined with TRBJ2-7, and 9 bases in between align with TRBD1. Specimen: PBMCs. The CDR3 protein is CASSISTGGNYEQYS. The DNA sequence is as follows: TGTGCCAGTAGTATCTCGACAGGGGGGAACTACGAGCAGTACTCC.